Each of the 21 T cell receptor beta chains below was sequenced from the same sample in a study of response to subunit inactivated influenza vaccine. MiXCR, run by TCRdb on the RT-PCR reads, gives a single entry per CDR3 protein. The top ten hold around 7.3% of the sample, which has 550,000 to 800,000 distinct CDR3 sequences, more than 11% seen once. Specimen: PBMCs from blood, collected approximately 15 days before vaccination. Receptor source: a man aged 50-60 years who received an inactivated influenza vaccine.

This clonotype came up a few times. The CDR3 bases are TGCAGTGCCCATGACAGGGTTCATACTGAAGCTTTCTTT. It codes for CSAHDRVHTEAFF. The V call is TRBV20-1, the J call TRBJ1-1; 7 bases agree with TRBD1. With V trimmed by 6 bases and J by 5 bases, 9 bases remained unmatched. The germline V gene has CDR1 DFQATT and CDR2 SNEGSKA (reference sequence). This CDR3 has 13 residues.

The chain uses TRBV20-1 and TRBJ2-2; D is unclear. The CDR3 is made up of 11 amino acids. In germline, CDR1 is DFQATT, CDR2 SNEGSKA (reference sequence). With 6 bases removed from V and 5 bases from J, the gap between germline ends came to 7 bases. CDR3 sequence: CSATRTGELFF. CDR3 nucleotides: TGCAGTGCGACAAGGACCGGGGAGCTGTTTTTT.

This clonotype was found many times. The genes are TRBV6-5 and TRBJ1-1; D is uncertain. Trimming took off 4 bases at V and 5 bases at J, with 17 bases between the two ends. Germline CDR1 is MNHEY and CDR2 is SVGAGI. The CDR3 contains 15 residues. The CDR3 reads CASSSPGVGVTEAFF. Written as DNA, the CDR3 is TGTGCCAGCAGTTCGCCCGGGGTGGGAGTTACTGAAGCTTTCTTT.

In this sample, this clonotype turned up a few times. The junction departs from germline at one end; a sequencing error may be responsible. The chain couples TRBV7-7 to TRBJ2-5, with 8 bases identical to TRBD2. Per germline, CDR1 SSHAT and CDR2 FNYEAQ (reference sequence). This CDR3 is 14 amino acids long. The DNA of the CDR3 is TGTGCTAGCAGCCGCAGCGCTAGCGGGGAGACCCAGTACTTC. This gives the protein CASSRSASGETQYF.

The J gene is TRBJ2-2, the V gene TRBV20-1, with 7 positions matching TRBD1. This CDR3 contains 14 residues. Germline CDR1 and CDR2: DFQATT and SNEGSKA (reference sequence). The V and J ends lost 5 bases and 2 bases, in that order; junction bases with no gene match: 5. CDR3 nucleotide sequence: TGCAGTGCTCTAGGACAGGTTAACACCGGGGAGCTGTTTTTT. Protein product: CSALGQVNTGELFF.

The gene calls are TRBV7-2 and TRBJ2-3; D is perhaps TRBD1 (5 bases). Looked up from germline, CDR1 is SGHTA and CDR2 is FQGNSA. This CDR3 is built from 16 residues. The V gene lost 0 bases and the J gene lost 4 bases, with 14 bases spanning the gap. Written as DNA, the CDR3 is TGTGCCAGCAGCTTAGCCCAACTAAAAGGGGCAGATACGCAGTATTTT. Its translation is CASSLAQLKGADTQYF.

This clonotype came up many times. V usage is TRBV15 and J usage is TRBJ1-4; D is undetermined. The V end was cut by 1 base, the J end by 0 bases, with 3 bases between. The V gene's germline CDR1 is LNHNV and CDR2 YYDKDF (reference sequence). This CDR3 is built from 14 residues. The CDR3 nucleotides are TGTGCCACCAGCAGAGCAGCAACTAATGAAAAACTGTTTTTT. This sequence encodes CATSRAATNEKLFF.

This clonotype was picked up a small number of times. The CDR3: CASSLNGGPGELFF. The CDR3 bases are TGTGCCAGCAGCTTAAATGGGGGGCCCGGGGAGCTGTTTTTT. The J gene is TRBJ2-2, the V gene TRBV7-2, with D perhaps matching TRBD1 or TRBD2 (6 bases each). V gave up 2 bases and J gave up 6 bases, with 10 bases separating them. This CDR3 has 14 residues. CDR1 and CDR2 (germline): SGHTA, FQGNSA.

This chain connects TRBV11-2 to TRBJ2-5, with 7 bases fitting TRBD1. This CDR3 comprises 13 residues. The V segment lost 0 bases and the J segment 9 bases; nucleotides outside the gene matches: 4. Germline values: CDR1 SGHAT, CDR2 FQNNGV. CDR3 nucleotide sequence: TGTGCCAGCAGCTTAGATCGACAGGGCGCCCAGTACTTC. Encoded protein: CASSLDRQGAQYF.

This clonotype was picked up a small number of times. This rearrangement joins TRBV2 to TRBJ2-2; no clear D. Germline-derived CDR1 and CDR2 are SNHLY and FYNNEI. Trimming shortened V by 5 bases and J by 0 bases, and 7 bases separated the two germline ends. The CDR3 extends over 14 amino acids. CDR3 sequence: CASSPTTNTGELFF. The CDR3 DNA sequence: TGTGCCAGCAGTCCTACAACGAACACCGGGGAGCTGTTTTTT.

Turning to this clonotype: A much larger clonotype is one base distant, so this may be a read error. The chain recombines TRBV29-1 with TRBJ2-7, with no clear D. The CDR3 covers 15 residues. Per the germline V gene, CDR1 is SQVTM and CDR2 is ANQGSEA. Trimming removed 0 bases from V and 3 bases from J, with 15 bases in between. The CDR3 protein is CSVEDVGIGNYEQYF. The CDR3 DNA is TGCAGCGTTGAAGATGTCGGTATCGGCAACTACGAGCAGTACTTC.

In this sample, this clonotype turned up a few times. This chain connects TRBV24-1 to TRBJ1-2; TRBD1 agrees at 10 bases. Germline assignment: CDR1 KGHDR and CDR2 SFDVKD. The CDR3 covers 14 residues. Losses at the gene ends were 0 bases for V and 9 bases for J; bases not matched to a gene: 3. CDR3 loop: CATSDLGTGESYTF. The CDR3 DNA sequence: TGTGCCACCAGTGATTTGGGGACAGGGGAAAGCTACACCTTC.

The chain carries TRBV29-1 and TRBJ1-1, with D possibly being TRBD1 (5 bases). The length of the CDR3 is 15 residues. V shed 1 base and J shed 1 base, with 13 bases lying between them. Germline lookup yields CDR1 SQVTM and CDR2 ANQGSEA. Here the CDR3 reads CSVEVRGRSNTEAFF. The CDR3 DNA sequence: TGCAGCGTTGAAGTCCGGGGACGGTCGAACACTGAAGCTTTCTTT.

This clonotype has ten or more counts. This chain connects TRBV7-2 to TRBJ1-5; D unclear. The germline V gene encodes CDR1 SGHTA and CDR2 FQGNSA. With 5 bases removed from V and 4 bases from J, the gap between germline ends came to 9 bases. CDR3 size: 13 residues. CDR3 in amino acids: CASSPKVNQPQHF. CDR3 nucleotides: TGTGCCAGCAGCCCCAAGGTGAATCAGCCCCAGCATTTT.

This clonotype has only a few counts. J is TRBJ2-5 and V is TRBV6-2 or TRBV6-3, with D uncertain. V lost 2 bases, J lost 0 bases, and 7 bases lay in between. Germline values: CDR1 MNHEY, CDR2 SVGEGT. The CDR3 length is 14 residues. Here the CDR3 DNA reads TGTGCCAGCAGTTACGCAGGTTACCAAGAGACCCAGTACTTC. Its protein is CASSYAGYQETQYF.

In its sample, this clonotype was seen many times. The chain uses TRBV27 and TRBJ2-7; 8 positions agree with TRBD1. Trimming took 0 bases from V and 4 from J; bases not matched to a gene: 8. Looked up from germline, CDR1 is MNHEY and CDR2 is SMNVEV (reference sequence). The CDR3 has 16 residues. CDR3 nucleotides: TGTGCCAGCAGTTTATCGATGACCGGGACAGGATACGAGCAGTACTTC. Protein: CASSLSMTGTGYEQYF.

This clonotype was counted only a few times. The rearrangement joins TRBV6-1 to TRBJ1-4; D ambiguous. CDR1 is MNHNS and CDR2 is SASEGT in the germline V gene. The CDR3 is 17 residues long. The V and J ends lost 6 bases and 5 bases respectively, with 22 bases between them. The CDR3 region is CASSSYSGPRRNEKLFF. CDR3 DNA sequence: TGTGCCAGCAGCTCCTATTCCGGGCCACGGCGGAATGAAAAACTGTTTTTT.

This clonotype has a count of ten or more. The chain combines TRBV4-3 with TRBJ2-1; D is perhaps TRBD2 (7 bases). CDR1 is LGHNA, CDR2 YSLEER, per germline. This CDR3 spans 18 amino acids. Trimming left V 0 bases short and J 0 bases short, with 15 bases between. DNA of the CDR3: TGCGCCAGCAGCCAAGACCCGGGGGGCTTGAGCTCCTACAATGAGCAGTTCTTC. Translation gives CASSQDPGGLSSYNEQFF.

The chain uses TRBV18 and TRBJ2-5, with D possibly being TRBD1 (6 bases). Trimming took 4 bases from V and 0 from J, leaving 15 bases between them. Germline V lookup: CDR1 KGHSH, CDR2 LQKENI. The CDR3 loop spans 16 amino acids. The DNA for the CDR3 is TGTGCCAGCTCACGCAGATTGGGGGCGGACCAAGAGACCCAGTACTTC. This codes for CASSRRLGADQETQYF.

This clonotype was recorded a few times. This chain connects TRBV7-2 to TRBJ1-2, with 9 nucleotides matching TRBD1. Germline loops: CDR1 SGHTA, CDR2 FQGNSA. The CDR3 is made up of 15 amino acids. Losses at the gene ends were 5 bases for V and 8 bases for J; bases not matched to a gene: 12. Here the CDR3 reads CASSAQPGQGHGYTF. For the CDR3, the DNA is TGTGCCAGCAGCGCGCAACCGGGACAGGGCCACGGCTACACCTTC.

The J gene is TRBJ2-1, the V gene TRBV4-2; 11 nucleotides align to TRBD2. CDR1 and CDR2 from the germline V gene are LGHNA and YNFKEQ. J was trimmed by 0 bases and V by 4 bases; bases with no gene match: 11. CDR3 length: 19 residues. The CDR3 here is CASSPLGLAGGISYNEQFF. CDR3 sequence (DNA): TGTGCCAGCAGCCCGTTGGGTCTAGCGGGGGGTATCTCCTACAATGAGCAGTTCTTC.